This T cell receptor (beta chain) emerged from a study of beta chain features in type 1 diabetes (dated by TCRdb to 2016 to 2019). A note on the overall study: Mean age, gender distribution, total cell number and subset yield were not different between patients and healthy donors. Whereas all 30 or so donors provided naive and central memory subsets, regulatory and stem cell-like memory subsets were isolated from just 8 patients and about 8 healthy donors. A total of 85 million to 140 million sorted cells were examined across all samples, and a strong correlation was observed between cell number per subset and RNA yield. The study compared TCRB repertoires of sorted circulating CD4+ T cell subsets between recently diagnosed type 1 diabetes patients and matched healthy donors. Study-wide conclusions, independent of this receptor: A moderate but significant shortening of TCRB CDR3 length was observed in type 1 diabetes patients in all four CD4+ subsets. HLA sub-analyses involved small numbers of individuals, so any influence of HLA type on TCRB rearrangement remained unresolved. Naive, central memory and regulatory TCRB repertoires appeared to be more similar among patients than among healthy donors. At VDJ recombination sites, patients with type 1 diabetes made fewer insertions and deleted more nucleotides, a pattern implying thymic rearrangement abnormalities. Because cDNA rather than genomic DNA was sequenced, highly expressing activated cells could have been over-represented, although no difference in activation and CD3 levels was found between groups. PCR may preferentially amplify shorter templates, but because patient and control samples were amplified and corrected together, any resulting skew would affect both groups equally.

A word on this clone: It has no known antigen specificity. Base qualities are not at hand, and no much larger clone is one base apart.

All of the isolated RNA was reverse transcribed with the High Capacity cDNA Reverse Transcription Kit, so expressed TCRB transcripts were sequenced. Deep immunoSEQ sequencing was performed on naive, central memory and regulatory T cell samples, with an average of roughly 3.5 million total reads per sample. After sorted cells were lysed in RLT buffer, RNA was extracted with DNase-treated RNeasy Micro or Mini kits, with the choice depending on cell number. To prevent cross-contamination, each cell subset was processed individually, whereas patient and healthy donor samples were processed jointly. Using the immunoSEQ multiplex PCR, TCRB sequences were amplified from cDNA into 87-bp fragments spanning the CDR3 region. Sequencing of the amplicons was performed on the Illumina HiSeq platform. From the authors' description of their analysis: PCR bias was corrected computationally using synthetic template baselines, and reads within Hamming distance 2 were collapsed, with unmergeable singletons discarded. Reads were aligned against IMGT to assign V, D and J genes, CDR3 length and insertions or deletions at six rearrangement sites. Within each subset, clonotype counts were normalized to sorted cell number, and only after that were true diversity and Gini coefficients computed with the tcR R package. The overlap coefficient, calculated on TCRB nucleotide sequences, was used to quantify repertoire sharing. As a proxy for the pre-selection repertoire, out-of-frame TCRB sequences from naive cells were analyzed. The table was pulled from immuneACCESS by TCRdb, which kept in-frame rearrangements only. Such tables lose some clones; where checked, under half of the loss comes from unresolved V genes, and the rest has no known cause. The V and J calls and clone size were taken over from that table, and D and trimming were inferred from the DNA. The sample includes over 350,000 clones, with about 16% observed a single time. The ten largest clones represent about 0.019% of the sample.

From each donor, a single peripheral blood sample of approximately 110 mL on average was drawn into heparinised tubes. A BD FACSAria II and a panel including CD45RO, CCR7, CD25, CD127, CD95 and CD27 were used to sort naive, central memory, regulatory and stem cell-like memory CD4+ T cells. Purity was above 95% for every sorted population. PBMCs were separated immediately by Lymphoprep density gradient centrifugation and were stained directly, without being cultured. To minimize batch effects, samples were stained and sorted in pairs, one healthy donor with one patient per experiment. A distance of 7 bases separates the germline ends of V and J, which lose 3 bases and 1 base respectively. Counted from cysteine to phenylalanine, this CDR3 has 12 amino acids. Only the CDR3 portion is preserved as DNA: 36 bases, with reading frame beginning at the first base. CDR1 and CDR2 were assigned from the germline V gene (reference sequence) as GTSNPN and SVGIG.

The receptor was isolated from a woman aged 18-29 years in good health. The chain couples TRBV30 to TRBJ2-7; TRBD1 is possibly the D segment (5 matching bases). Input material: naive CD4+ T cells from blood. The cell subset or site label corresponds to: true naive CD4+ T cells. The bases are TGTGCCTGGAGGCGACAGTCCTACGAGCAGTACTTC. It translates as CAWRRQSYEQYF.